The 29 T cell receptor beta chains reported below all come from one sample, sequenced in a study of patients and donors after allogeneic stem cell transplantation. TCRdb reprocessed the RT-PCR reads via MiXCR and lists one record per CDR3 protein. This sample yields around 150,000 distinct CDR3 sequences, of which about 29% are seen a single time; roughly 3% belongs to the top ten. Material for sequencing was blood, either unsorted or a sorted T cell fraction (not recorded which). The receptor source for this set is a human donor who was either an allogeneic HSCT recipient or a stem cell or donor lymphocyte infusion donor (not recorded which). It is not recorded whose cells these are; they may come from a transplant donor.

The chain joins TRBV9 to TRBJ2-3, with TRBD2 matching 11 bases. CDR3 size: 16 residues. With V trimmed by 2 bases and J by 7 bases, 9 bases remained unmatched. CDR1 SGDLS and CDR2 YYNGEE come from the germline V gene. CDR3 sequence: CASSVSTSGIMNTQYF. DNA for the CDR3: TGTGCCAGCAGCGTTTCGACTAGCGGGATAATGAATACGCAGTATTTT.

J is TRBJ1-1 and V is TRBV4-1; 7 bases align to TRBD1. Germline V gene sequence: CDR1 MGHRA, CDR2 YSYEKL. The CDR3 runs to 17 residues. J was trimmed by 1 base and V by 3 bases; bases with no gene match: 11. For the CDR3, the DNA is TGCGCCAGCAGCCACCTCAGAGGACAGGCGGGGAACACTGAAGCTTTCTTT. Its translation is CASSHLRGQAGNTEAFF.

CDR3 DNA sequence: TGTGCCAGCAGTTTACAGGGACACTACAATGAGCAGTTCTTC. Translation: CASSLQGHYNEQFF. This rearrangement joins TRBV12-3 or TRBV12-4 to TRBJ2-1, with D tentatively TRBD1 (6 bases). Deletions cut 2 bases from V and 3 bases from J, with 8 bases between. The CDR3 runs 14 residues.

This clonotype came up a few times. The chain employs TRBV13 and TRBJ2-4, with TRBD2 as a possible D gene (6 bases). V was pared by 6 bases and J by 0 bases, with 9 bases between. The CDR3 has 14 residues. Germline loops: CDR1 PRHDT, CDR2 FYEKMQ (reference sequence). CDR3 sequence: CASRRGLAKNIQYF. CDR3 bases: TGTGCCAGCAGAAGGGGACTAGCCAAAAACATTCAGTACTTC.

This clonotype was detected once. The CDR3 DNA sequence: TGTGCCACCAGTGACCCAGGGAACGGCTATGGCTACACCTTC. It codes for CATSDPGNGYGYTF. The gene calls are TRBV24-1 and TRBJ1-2, with a weak D call TRBD1 (5 bases). Deletions cut 4 bases from V and 4 bases from J, with 12 bases between. The CDR3 loop spans 14 amino acids. From germline, CDR1 is KGHDR and CDR2 SFDVKD.

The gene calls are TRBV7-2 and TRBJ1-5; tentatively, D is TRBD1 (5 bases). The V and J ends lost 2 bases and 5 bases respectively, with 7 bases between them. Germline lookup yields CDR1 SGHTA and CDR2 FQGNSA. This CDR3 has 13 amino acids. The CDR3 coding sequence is TGTGCCAGCAGCTTATCCAGGGATCAGCCCCAGCATTTT. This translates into CASSLSRDQPQHF.

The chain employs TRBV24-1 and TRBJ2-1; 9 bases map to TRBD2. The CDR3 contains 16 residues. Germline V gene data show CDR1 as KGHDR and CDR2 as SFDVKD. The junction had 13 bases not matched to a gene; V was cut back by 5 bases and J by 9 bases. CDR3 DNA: TGTGCCACCAGTGGCCTGGCGGCGGGAGGGCGAAGTGAGCAGTTCTTC. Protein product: CATSGLAAGGRSEQFF.

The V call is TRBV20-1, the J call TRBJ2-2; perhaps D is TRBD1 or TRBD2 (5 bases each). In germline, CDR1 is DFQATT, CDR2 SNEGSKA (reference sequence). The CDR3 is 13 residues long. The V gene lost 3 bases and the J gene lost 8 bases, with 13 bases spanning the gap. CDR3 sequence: CSARPGTWGELFF. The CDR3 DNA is TGCAGTGCTAGGCCCGGGACCTGGGGGGAGCTGTTTTTT.

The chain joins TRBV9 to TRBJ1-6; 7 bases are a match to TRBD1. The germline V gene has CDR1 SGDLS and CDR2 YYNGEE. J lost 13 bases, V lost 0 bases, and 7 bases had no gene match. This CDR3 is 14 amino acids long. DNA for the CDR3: TGTGCCAGCAGCGTAGGGGACAGTCAAAACCCCCTCCACTTT. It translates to CASSVGDSQNPLHF.

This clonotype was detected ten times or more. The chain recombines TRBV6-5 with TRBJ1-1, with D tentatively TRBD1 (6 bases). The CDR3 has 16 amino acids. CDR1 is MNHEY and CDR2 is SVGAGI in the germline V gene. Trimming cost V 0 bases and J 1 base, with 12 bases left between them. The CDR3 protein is CASSYSIGGANTEAFF. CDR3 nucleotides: TGTGCCAGCAGTTACTCGATCGGGGGCGCGAACACTGAAGCTTTCTTT.

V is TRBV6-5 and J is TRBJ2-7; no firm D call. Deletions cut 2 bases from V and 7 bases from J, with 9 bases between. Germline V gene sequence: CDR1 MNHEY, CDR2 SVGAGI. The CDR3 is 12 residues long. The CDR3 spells CASSYPQEEQYF. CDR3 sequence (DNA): TGTGCCAGCAGTTACCCCCAGGAGGAGCAGTACTTC.

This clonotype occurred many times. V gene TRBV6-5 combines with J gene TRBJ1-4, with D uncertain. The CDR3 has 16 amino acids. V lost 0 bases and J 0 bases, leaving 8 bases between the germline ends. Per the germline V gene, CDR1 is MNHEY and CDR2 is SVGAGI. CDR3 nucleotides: TGTGCCAGCAGTTACTCTTCGGCGGCAACTAATGAAAAACTGTTTTTT. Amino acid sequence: CASSYSSAATNEKLFF.

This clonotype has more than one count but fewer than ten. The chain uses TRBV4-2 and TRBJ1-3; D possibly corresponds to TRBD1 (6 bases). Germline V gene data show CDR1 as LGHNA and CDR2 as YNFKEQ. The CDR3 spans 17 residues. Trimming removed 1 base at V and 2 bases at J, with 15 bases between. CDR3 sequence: CASSQARQGLAGNTIYF. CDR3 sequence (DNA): TGTGCCAGCAGCCAAGCCAGGCAGGGGCTTGCTGGAAACACCATATATTTT.

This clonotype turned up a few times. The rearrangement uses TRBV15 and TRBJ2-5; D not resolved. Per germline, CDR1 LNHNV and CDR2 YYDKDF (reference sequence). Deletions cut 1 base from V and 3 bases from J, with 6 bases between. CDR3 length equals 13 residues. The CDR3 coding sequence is TGTGCCACCAGCAGAGTGGCAGAAGAGACCCAGTACTTC. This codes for CATSRVAEETQYF.

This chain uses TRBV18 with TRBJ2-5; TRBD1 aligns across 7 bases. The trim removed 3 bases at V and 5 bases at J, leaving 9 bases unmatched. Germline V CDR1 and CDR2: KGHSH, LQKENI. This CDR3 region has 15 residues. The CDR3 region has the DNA TGTGCCAGCTCACCGGCTAGGACAGGTGCCGAGACCCAGTACTTC. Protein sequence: CASSPARTGAETQYF.

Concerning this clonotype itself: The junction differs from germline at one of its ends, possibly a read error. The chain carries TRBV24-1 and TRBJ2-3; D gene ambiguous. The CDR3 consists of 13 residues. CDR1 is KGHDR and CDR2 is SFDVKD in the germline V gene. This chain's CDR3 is CPTSGPSWDTQYF. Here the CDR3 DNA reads TGTCCCACCAGTGGCCCTAGTTGGGATACGCAGTATTTT.

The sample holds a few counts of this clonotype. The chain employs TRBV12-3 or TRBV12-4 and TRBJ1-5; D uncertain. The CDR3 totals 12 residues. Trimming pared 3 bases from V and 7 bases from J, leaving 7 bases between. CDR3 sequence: CASSFQAQPQHF. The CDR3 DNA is TGTGCCAGCAGTTTTCAGGCGCAGCCCCAGCATTTT.

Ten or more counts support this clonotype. The CDR3 nucleotides are TGTGCCAGCAGTTTGTGGCCGGGGCTGAGCAATCAGCCCCAGCATTTT. Translation gives CASSLWPGLSNQPQHF. The chain joins TRBV12-3 or TRBV12-4 to TRBJ1-5; TRBD1 is a possible D gene (5 bases). The V end was cut by 3 bases, the J end by 1 base, with 13 bases between. The CDR3 totals 16 residues.

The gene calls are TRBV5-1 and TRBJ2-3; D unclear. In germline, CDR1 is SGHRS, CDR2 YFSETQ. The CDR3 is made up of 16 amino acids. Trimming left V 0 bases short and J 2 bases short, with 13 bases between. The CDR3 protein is CASSLGLPVSTDTQYF. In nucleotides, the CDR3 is TGCGCCAGCAGCTTGGGACTTCCCGTGTCCACAGATACGCAGTATTTT.

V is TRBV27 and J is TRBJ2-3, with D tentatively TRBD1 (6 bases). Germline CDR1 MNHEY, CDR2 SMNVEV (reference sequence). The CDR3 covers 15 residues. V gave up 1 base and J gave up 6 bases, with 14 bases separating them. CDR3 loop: CASSLWGPPRDTQYF. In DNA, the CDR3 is TGTGCCAGCAGTTTATGGGGGCCACCGCGGGATACGCAGTATTTT.

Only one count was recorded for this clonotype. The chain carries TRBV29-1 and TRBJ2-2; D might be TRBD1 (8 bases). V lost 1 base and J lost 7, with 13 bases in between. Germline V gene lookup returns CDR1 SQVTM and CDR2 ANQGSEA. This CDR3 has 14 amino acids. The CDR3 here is CSVEGTGRDGELFF. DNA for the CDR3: TGCAGCGTTGAAGGGACAGGGAGGGACGGGGAGCTGTTTTTT.

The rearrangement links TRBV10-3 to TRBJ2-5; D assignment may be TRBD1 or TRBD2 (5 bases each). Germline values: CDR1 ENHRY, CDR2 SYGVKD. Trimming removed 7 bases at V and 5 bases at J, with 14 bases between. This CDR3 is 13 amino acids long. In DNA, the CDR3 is TGTGCCATCACCAAAGGAGAGGGGGAGACCCAGTACTTC. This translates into CAITKGEGETQYF.

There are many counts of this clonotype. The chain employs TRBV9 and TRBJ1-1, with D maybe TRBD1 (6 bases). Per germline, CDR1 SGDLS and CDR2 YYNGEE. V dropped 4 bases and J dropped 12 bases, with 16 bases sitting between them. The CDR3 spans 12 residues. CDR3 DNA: TGTGCCAGCAGCCTCGTCGGGGGCAAATCTTTCTTT. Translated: CASSLVGGKSFF.

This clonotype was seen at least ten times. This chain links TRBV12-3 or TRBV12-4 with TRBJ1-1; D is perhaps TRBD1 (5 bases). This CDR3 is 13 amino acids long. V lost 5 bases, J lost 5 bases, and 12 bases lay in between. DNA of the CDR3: TGTGCCAGCAGTCCCTCCAGGGTAACTGAAGCTTTCTTT. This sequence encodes CASSPSRVTEAFF.

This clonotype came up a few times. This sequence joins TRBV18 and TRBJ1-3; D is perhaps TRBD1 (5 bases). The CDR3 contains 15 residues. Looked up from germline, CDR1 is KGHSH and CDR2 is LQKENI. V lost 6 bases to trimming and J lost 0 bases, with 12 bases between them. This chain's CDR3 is CASSRGTDSGNTIYF. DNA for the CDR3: TGTGCCAGCTCCCGCGGGACTGACTCTGGAAACACCATATATTTT.

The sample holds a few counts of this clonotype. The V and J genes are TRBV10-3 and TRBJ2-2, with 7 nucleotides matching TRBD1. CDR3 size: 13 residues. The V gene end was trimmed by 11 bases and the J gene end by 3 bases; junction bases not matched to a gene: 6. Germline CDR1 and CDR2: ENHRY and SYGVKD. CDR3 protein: CALGDRDTGELFF. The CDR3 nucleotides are TGTGCCCTGGGCGACAGGGACACCGGGGAGCTGTTTTTT.

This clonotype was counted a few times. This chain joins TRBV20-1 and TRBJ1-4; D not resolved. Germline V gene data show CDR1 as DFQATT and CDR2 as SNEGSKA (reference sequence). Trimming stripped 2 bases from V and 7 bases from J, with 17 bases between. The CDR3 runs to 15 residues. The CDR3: CSARPGVVGSEKLFF. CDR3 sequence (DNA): TGCAGTGCTAGACCCGGGGTGGTGGGGAGTGAAAAACTGTTTTTT.

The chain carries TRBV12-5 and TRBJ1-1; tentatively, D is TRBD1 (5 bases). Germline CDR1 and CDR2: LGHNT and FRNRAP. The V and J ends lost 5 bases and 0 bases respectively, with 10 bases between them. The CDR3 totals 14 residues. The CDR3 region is CASGNRPMNTEAFF. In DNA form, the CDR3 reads TGTGCTAGTGGTAACAGGCCTATGAACACTGAAGCTTTCTTT.

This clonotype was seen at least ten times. The CDR3 DNA reads as TGTGCCAGCAGTTACTGGGAGGGGGAAGGCTACACCTTC. The encoded protein is CASSYWEGEGYTF. The rearrangement uses TRBV6-5 and TRBJ1-2; possibly TRBD1 for D (6 bases). There are 13 residues in the CDR3. CDR1 is MNHEY, CDR2 SVGAGI, per germline. The ends were cut back, 1 base at V and 8 bases at J, with 11 bases in the middle.